The source of this T cell receptor beta chain is a study of beta chain features in type 1 diabetes. This clone was seen a single time. The target antigen is unknown. General study points: Type 1 diabetes patients had TCRB CDR3s that were shorter (moderately but significantly so) in all four CD4+ subsets.

Sequencing targeted expressed TCRB transcripts, as all isolated RNA had been reverse transcribed. The method was immunoSEQ multiplex PCR; TCRdb's version includes in-frame clones alone and lacks a portion of them. The sample holds around 25,000 clones, 68% seen once. The sequenced sample was stem cell memory CD4+ T cells from blood. The sequence was collected from a woman in her forties with type 1 diabetes.

CDR3 sequence: CASSPRASGVLGDTQYF. CDR3 in DNA: TGTGCCAGCAGCCCCCGGGCTAGCGGGGTTCTCGGGGATACGCAGTATTTT. J is TRBJ2-3 and V is TRBV4-2, with 9 bases fitting TRBD2. Germline CDR1 reads LGHNA; CDR2 reads YNFKEQ. J was trimmed by 6 bases and V by 4 bases; bases with no gene match: 14. The CDR3 totals 17 residues.